This T cell receptor beta chain comes out of a study of blood T cells in healthy people across ages. The CDR3 spans 12 residues. CDR1 is KGHDR, CDR2 SFDVKD, per germline. The germline V and J ends were trimmed by 4 bases and 4 bases, with 5 bases remaining between them. Using a J-beta primer mix together with a sample-barcoded 5' primer, a second PCR was run for about 6 to 11 cycles. Via MiXCR, TCRdb re-called the 5' RACE reads, giving one row per CDR3 protein. The data hold 600,000 to 900,000 distinct CDR3 sequences, with around a quarter observed a single time. The sample was also reused in another study, on T cells of mothers and their children. That work adds: A primer called M1S, used in the second PCR, added sample barcodes and 2-4 random nucleotides. Unrelated mother-child pairs always had slightly, but never significantly, lower normalized overlap than related pairs.

The chain employs TRBV24-1 and TRBJ2-3; maybe TRBD1 (5 bases). Specimen: blood. This receptor was identified in a boy between 10 and 17 years old in good health. CDR3 sequence (DNA): TGTGCCACCAGTGAGACAGCAGATACGCAGTATTTT. This codes for CATSETADTQYF.